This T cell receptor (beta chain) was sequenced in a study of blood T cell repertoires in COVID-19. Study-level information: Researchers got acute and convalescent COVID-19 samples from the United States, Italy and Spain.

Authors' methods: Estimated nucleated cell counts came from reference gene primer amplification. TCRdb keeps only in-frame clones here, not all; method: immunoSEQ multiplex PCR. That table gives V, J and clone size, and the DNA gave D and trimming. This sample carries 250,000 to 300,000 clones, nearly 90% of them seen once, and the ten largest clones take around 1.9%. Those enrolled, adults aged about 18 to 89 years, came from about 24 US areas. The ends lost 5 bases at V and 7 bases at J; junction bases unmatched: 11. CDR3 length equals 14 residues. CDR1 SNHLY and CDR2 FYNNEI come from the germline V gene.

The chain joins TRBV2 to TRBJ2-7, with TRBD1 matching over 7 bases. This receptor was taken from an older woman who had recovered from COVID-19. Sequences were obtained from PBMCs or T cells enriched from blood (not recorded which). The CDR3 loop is CASSYLTGVVEQYF. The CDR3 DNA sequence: TGTGCCAGCAGTTACCTCACAGGGGTAGTAGAGCAGTACTTC.